A single sample is the source of the 28 T cell receptor beta chains below, sequenced in a study of T cells in Graves' hyperthyroidism and ophthalmopathy. Amplification of TCR beta CDR3 regions was performed using RNA transcripts as template. The TCR CDR3 was amplified in a first-round RT-PCR using the HTBI primer set. TCRdb re-called the multiplex PCR reads through MiXCR, storing one row per CDR3 protein. Here the sample spans about 610,000 distinct CDR3 sequences, roughly 14% being singletons. Sequenced sample: blood. These receptors were taken from a woman in her forties with Graves' ophthalmopathy.

Only a few counts were recorded for this clonotype. The rearrangement links TRBV9 to TRBJ1-1, with D possibly TRBD1 on 5 matching bases. Germline V gene lookup returns CDR1 SGDLS and CDR2 YYNGEE. The CDR3 has 14 amino acids. V was clipped by 0 bases and J by 2 bases, with 8 bases between them. CDR3 protein: CASSVGGDNTEAFF. CDR3 sequence (DNA): TGTGCCAGCAGCGTAGGAGGGGATAACACTGAAGCTTTCTTT.

This clonotype has more than one count but fewer than ten. The V gene is TRBV19, the J gene TRBJ1-5, with D perhaps matching TRBD1 (5 bases). V gave up 9 bases and J gave up 0 bases, with 21 bases separating them. The CDR3 totals 17 residues. The V gene's germline CDR1 is LNHDA and CDR2 SQIVND (reference sequence). CDR3 region: CASLFRAGIGSNQPQHF. The CDR3 DNA is TGTGCCAGCCTTTTCCGGGCAGGGATTGGTAGCAATCAGCCCCAGCATTTT.

The chain links TRBV2 to TRBJ2-5; D not resolved. V was cut by 7 bases and J by 3 bases, with 12 bases left in between. This CDR3 spans 13 amino acids. Germline-derived CDR1 and CDR2 are SNHLY and FYNNEI. CDR3 DNA: TGTGCCAGCACTGTTGGGTACGAAGAGACCCAGTACTTC. Translated: CASTVGYEETQYF.

Remarks on this clonotype: One base away lies a much larger clone, so this may be a sequencing read error. The rearrangement uses TRBV19 and TRBJ1-2; 9 nucleotides align to TRBD1. Germline V CDR1 and CDR2: LNHDA, SQIVND (reference sequence). This CDR3 is 15 amino acids long. The junction had 10 bases not matched to a gene; V was cut back by 8 bases and J by 3 bases. The CDR3 spells CASGITGTGYYGYTF. The CDR3 bases are TGTGCCAGTGGGATCACCGGGACAGGGTACTATGGCTACACCTTC. Combining the CDR3 with reference TRBV19 and TRBJ1-2 gives the whole variable domain DGGITQSPKYLFRKEGQNVTLSCEQNLNHDAMYWYRQDPGQGLRLIYYSQIVNDFQKGDIAEGYSVSREKKESFPLTVTSAQKNPTAFYLCASGITGTGYYGYTFGSGTRLTVV.

The chain combines TRBV6-1 with TRBJ1-5; the D gene is possibly TRBD1 (5 bases). The germline gives CDR1 MNHNS, CDR2 SASEGT. The CDR3 runs to 14 residues. Trimming pared 3 bases from V and 6 bases from J, leaving 12 bases between. The DNA for the CDR3 is TGTGCCAGCAGTGATGACAGATTGACTCAGCCCCAGCATTTT. It is translated as CASSDDRLTQPQHF.

This clonotype appeared many times. The chain carries TRBV6-1 and TRBJ1-1; TRBD1 matches 8 bases. Germline V gene data show CDR1 as MNHNS and CDR2 as SASEGT. V shed 7 bases, J shed 4 bases, and the junction held 8 bases outside the gene matches. The CDR3 sequence is 14 residues long. CDR3: CASTTAGGGTEAFF. The CDR3 DNA sequence: TGTGCCAGCACCACAGCAGGGGGCGGCACTGAAGCTTTCTTT.

This clonotype was detected many times. The chain has TRBV30 and TRBJ2-7; no definite D call. The germline CDR1 and CDR2 sequences are GTSNPN and SVGIG (reference sequence). This CDR3 spans 12 amino acids. V gave up 3 bases and J gave up 4 bases, with 10 bases separating them. CDR3 residues: CAWRPNVYEQYF. Written as DNA, the CDR3 is TGTGCCTGGAGGCCCAACGTGTACGAGCAGTACTTC.

This clonotype was counted at least ten times. The chain has TRBV19 and TRBJ2-7; D call uncertain. Germline V gene data show CDR1 as LNHDA and CDR2 as SQIVND (reference sequence). With 3 bases removed from V and 3 bases from J, the gap between germline ends came to 12 bases. CDR3 length equals 14 residues. DNA of the CDR3: TGTGCCAGTAGTATGGGTCAGACATTCTACGAGCAGTACTTC. Translation: CASSMGQTFYEQYF.

This clonotype was recorded at least ten times. The J gene is TRBJ2-5, the V gene TRBV7-2, with D possibly matching TRBD2 (5 bases). Trimming pared 2 bases from V and 4 bases from J, leaving 11 bases between. The CDR3 extends over 14 amino acids. From germline, CDR1 is SGHTA and CDR2 FQGNSA. Here the CDR3 reads CASSLRGFGETQYF. Here the CDR3 DNA reads TGTGCCAGCAGCTTACGGGGTTTCGGAGAGACCCAGTACTTC.

Many counts were recorded for this clonotype. The chain recombines TRBV2 with TRBJ2-7; 8 positions match TRBD2. In germline, CDR1 is SNHLY, CDR2 FYNNEI. The length of the CDR3 is 18 residues. Trimming at V came to 5 bases and at J to 3 bases, leaving 18 bases not matched to a gene. Here the CDR3 reads CASSSRTFSPGGHYEQYF. CDR3 DNA: TGTGCCAGCAGTTCGAGGACATTTTCTCCGGGAGGGCACTACGAGCAGTACTTC.

There are many counts of this clonotype. Being one base from a much bigger clone, this may be a read error. The chain recombines TRBV7-9 with TRBJ1-1, with D perhaps TRBD1 (6 bases). The CDR3 consists of 13 residues. Trimming pared 3 bases from V and 3 bases from J, leaving 8 bases between. The V gene's germline CDR1 is SEHNR and CDR2 FQNEAQ (reference sequence). CDR3 DNA sequence: TGTGCCAGCAGCTTGGGGGCCTACACTGAAGCTTTCTTT. It codes for CASSLGAYTEAFF.

This chain uses TRBV6-5 with TRBJ2-6, with 8 bases that match TRBD1. Germline V gives CDR1 MNHEY, CDR2 SVGAGI. The CDR3 loop spans 13 amino acids. V lost 0 bases, J lost 13 bases, and 2 bases stayed unmatched. In DNA, the CDR3 is TGTGCCAGCAGTTACTCGACAGGGGATGTCCTGACTTTC. Amino acid sequence: CASSYSTGDVLTF.

This sequence joins TRBV6-2 or TRBV6-3 and TRBJ2-7, with D maybe TRBD2 (6 bases). The CDR3 is 14 amino acids. Between the trimmed V and J ends, which lost 7 bases and 2 bases, there was a span of 15 bases. Per germline, CDR1 MNHEY and CDR2 SVGEGT. CDR3 loop: CASNKGLAPYEQYF. For the CDR3, the DNA is TGTGCCAGCAACAAGGGGCTAGCGCCCTACGAGCAGTACTTC.

There are many counts of this clonotype. This rearrangement joins TRBV5-5 to TRBJ2-7; D is possibly TRBD1 (6 bases). CDR1 is SGHKS and CDR2 is YYEKEE in the germline V gene (reference sequence). The CDR3 contains 16 residues. V was cut by 0 bases and J by 0 bases, with 13 bases left in between. This chain's CDR3 is CASSLVGTPTSYEQYF. The CDR3 nucleotides are TGTGCCAGCAGCTTGGTAGGGACACCCACCTCCTACGAGCAGTACTTC.

This clonotype was observed at least ten times. The J gene is TRBJ1-2, the V gene TRBV19, with D tentatively TRBD1 (5 bases). The CDR3 runs 16 residues. V lost 3 bases, J lost 3 bases, and 17 bases lay in between. CDR1 is LNHDA, CDR2 SQIVND, per germline (reference sequence). The CDR3 spells CASSMDKLGFYYGYTF. CDR3 in DNA: TGTGCCAGTAGTATGGACAAATTGGGATTTTACTATGGCTACACCTTC.

The count of this clonotype is one. This chain connects TRBV28 to TRBJ1-2; D possibly corresponds to TRBD1 (5 bases). Germline V gene sequence: CDR1 MDHEN, CDR2 SYDVKM. The CDR3 is made up of 14 amino acids. With 4 bases removed from V and 4 bases from J, the gap between germline ends came to 13 bases. CDR3 in amino acids: CASSYSAGLYGYTF. In DNA, the CDR3 is TGTGCCAGCAGTTACTCGGCAGGGCTCTATGGCTACACCTTC.

This clonotype was counted many times. The chain couples TRBV28 to TRBJ2-7; tentative D call: TRBD1 (6 bases). Per germline, CDR1 MDHEN and CDR2 SYDVKM. The CDR3 sequence is 12 residues long. The CDR3 sequence: CASTGTSYEQYF. In nucleotides, the CDR3 is TGTGCATCAACAGGGACCTCCTACGAGCAGTACTTC.

This rearrangement joins TRBV12-3 or TRBV12-4 to TRBJ2-5; D is ambiguous. The CDR3 covers 15 residues. V was shortened by 1 base and J by 4 bases, with 13 bases between the two germline ends. CDR3 amino acids: CASSLGRGPRETQYF. The CDR3 DNA reads as TGTGCCAGCAGTTTAGGCAGAGGACCCCGAGAGACCCAGTACTTC.

This chain connects TRBV6-1 to TRBJ2-2, with 7 bases matching TRBD2. Germline values: CDR1 MNHNS, CDR2 SASEGT. CDR3 length equals 19 residues. V lost 6 bases to trimming and J lost 2 bases; unmatched junction nucleotides: 18. The CDR3 protein is CASSERLFRGRENTGELFF. The CDR3 region has the DNA TGTGCCAGCAGCGAACGCCTTTTTCGGGGGAGGGAAAACACCGGGGAGCTGTTTTTT.

Of note for this clonotype: A read error may be the cause here, since a much bigger clone is one base away. The rearrangement uses TRBV12-3 or TRBV12-4 and TRBJ2-5; D may be TRBD1 (6 bases). V was pared by 8 bases and J by 7 bases, with 17 bases between. This CDR3 has 13 residues. The CDR3 is CASGQWALVTQYF. CDR3 bases: TGTGCCAGCGGACAGTGGGCGCTGGTGACCCAGTACTTC.

This clonotype was detected many times. Here the CDR3 reads CASSLGGGLYEQYF. The DNA of the CDR3 is TGCGCCAGCAGCTTGGGTGGAGGACTCTACGAGCAGTACTTC. The chain combines TRBV5-1 with TRBJ2-7; D is perhaps TRBD2 (5 bases). The germline gives CDR1 SGHRS, CDR2 YFSETQ. Trimming cost V 0 bases and J 3 bases, with 10 bases left between them. The CDR3 is made up of 14 amino acids.

This clonotype came up many times. The chain is built from TRBV20-1 and TRBJ2-5; TRBD2 agrees at 13 bases. CDR3 length: 15 residues. Germline values: CDR1 DFQATT, CDR2 SNEGSKA (reference sequence). V lost 3 bases to trimming and J lost 4 bases; unmatched junction nucleotides: 5. Here the CDR3 DNA reads TGCAGTGCTAGCCTCCGACTAGCGGGAGGAGAGACCCAGTACTTC. It codes for CSASLRLAGGETQYF.

This clonotype was detected many times. This chain joins TRBV29-1 and TRBJ2-7; TRBD2 might be the D (5 bases). CDR1 is SQVTM and CDR2 is ANQGSEA in the germline V gene. This CDR3 spans 18 amino acids. With 0 bases removed from V and 3 bases from J, the gap between germline ends came to 24 bases. CDR3 protein: CSVEEYQRTKRPIYEQYF. DNA of the CDR3: TGCAGCGTTGAAGAGTATCAAAGAACCAAGCGGCCGATCTACGAGCAGTACTTC.

This clonotype has at least ten counts. V gene TRBV28 combines with J gene TRBJ1-1, with D perhaps TRBD1 (6 bases). Germline V gene lookup returns CDR1 MDHEN and CDR2 SYDVKM. The CDR3 covers 16 residues. V lost 5 bases, J lost 6 bases, and 22 bases lay in between. The CDR3 loop is CASSATGMGTWSEAFF. The CDR3 DNA reads TGTGCCAGCAGTGCAACAGGGATGGGAACGTGGTCTGAAGCTTTCTTT.

This chain links TRBV6-5 with TRBJ2-7, with 9 bases fitting TRBD1. Germline V gene data show CDR1 as MNHEY and CDR2 as SVGAGI. The CDR3 consists of 17 residues. The junction had 8 bases not matched to a gene; V was cut back by 0 bases and J by 2 bases. The CDR3: CASSYSLFRQGAYEQYF. DNA for the CDR3: TGTGCCAGCAGTTACTCCCTCTTCAGACAGGGGGCCTACGAGCAGTACTTC.

The chain combines TRBV11-1 with TRBJ2-7; D remains unclear. V lost 1 base to trimming and J lost 5 bases, with 21 bases between them. CDR1 is SGHAT, CDR2 FQDESV, per germline (reference sequence). This CDR3 spans 17 amino acids. The CDR3 DNA follows: TGTGCCAGCAGCTTAGGGGTCGGAGTCAGTCTTTTCCACGAGCAGTACTTC. Translating gives CASSLGVGVSLFHEQYF.

This clonotype was counted many times. The chain joins TRBV6-2 or TRBV6-3 to TRBJ1-2; D is unclear. Germline lookup yields CDR1 MNHEY and CDR2 SVGEGT. Trimming stripped 11 bases from V and 2 bases from J, with 12 bases between. This CDR3 is built from 12 residues. CDR3 sequence: CAAGRENYGYTF. In DNA form, the CDR3 reads TGTGCCGCCGGGAGGGAGAACTATGGCTACACCTTC.

This clonotype was seen at least ten times. The chain uses TRBV29-1 and TRBJ2-5; a weak D match, TRBD1 (5 bases). The CDR3 is 15 amino acids. Germline loops: CDR1 SQVTM, CDR2 ANQGSEA. V was shortened by 2 bases and J by 5 bases, with 18 bases between the two germline ends. This CDR3 is CSVENNGRVGETQYF. The DNA of the CDR3 is TGCAGCGTTGAAAATAACGGCAGGGTAGGGGAGACCCAGTACTTC.